This T cell receptor beta chain emerged from a study of OX40 agonist ivuxolimab in advanced cancers. Whole-study context: In this trial design, patients received ivuxolimab intravenously at 0.01 to 10 mg/kg every 2 weeks. Subjects had a mean age of 60 years, with a range of about 20 to 85; just over 80% were male. Findings and limits, study-wide: Clonal expansion from baseline to week 6 occurred in both CD4+ and CD8+ T cells.

Sequenced by immunoSEQ multiplex PCR; TCRdb stores in-frame clones only, minus some. The table has about 40,000 clones, approximately 92% seen once. The germline V gene encodes CDR1 SGHTA and CDR2 FQGTGA. V gave up 5 bases and J gave up 5 bases; unmatched junction bases: 8. This CDR3 is 15 amino acids long. Of note for this clone: Its antigen is unknown.

The source is an adult with an advanced solid tumor such as melanoma, head and neck, liver or kidney cancer. The sample in question was CD4+ or CD8+ T cells sorted from blood, obtained in a trial of the OX40 agonist ivuxolimab. The chain links TRBV7-3 to TRBJ1-4; 7 bases are a match to TRBD1. The CDR3 region has the DNA TGTGCCAGCAGCGCAAAGGACAGGCTGAATGAAAAACTGTTTTTT. Protein sequence: CASSAKDRLNEKLFF.